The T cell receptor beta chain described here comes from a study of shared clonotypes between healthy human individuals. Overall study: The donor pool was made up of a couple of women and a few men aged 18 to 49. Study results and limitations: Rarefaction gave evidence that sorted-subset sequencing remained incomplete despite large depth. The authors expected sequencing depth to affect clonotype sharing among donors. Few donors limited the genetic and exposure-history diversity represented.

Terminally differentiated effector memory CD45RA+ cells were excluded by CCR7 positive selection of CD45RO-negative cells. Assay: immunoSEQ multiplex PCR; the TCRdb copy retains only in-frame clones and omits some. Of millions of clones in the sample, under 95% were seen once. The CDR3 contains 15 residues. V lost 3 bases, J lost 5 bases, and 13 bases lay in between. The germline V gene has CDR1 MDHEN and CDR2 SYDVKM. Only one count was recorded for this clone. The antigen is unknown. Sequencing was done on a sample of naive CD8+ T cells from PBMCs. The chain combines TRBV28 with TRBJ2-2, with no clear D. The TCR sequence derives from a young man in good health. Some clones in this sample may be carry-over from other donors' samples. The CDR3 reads CASSLSGLVTGELFF. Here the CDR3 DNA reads TGTGCCAGCAGTTTGAGTGGGCTGGTGACCGGGGAGCTGTTTTTT.